These T cell receptor beta chains were read from a single sample in a study of shared clonotypes between healthy human individuals. This table comes from immunoSEQ multiplex PCR, and its TCRdb copy is limited to in-frame clones, with some not included. The sample consists of about 110,000 clones, around 65% of them appearing once. Sequencing input: memory CD8+ T cells sorted from blood. These receptors originate from a woman in her 30s in good health. Each CDR3 is given with its conserved first and last residue. Fields, in order: J gene, V gene, clone size, D gene, CDR3 protein, CDR3 DNA. D genes are given only for firm matches. Only some rows state a clone size, as once, few, many or a class for expanded clones.

J: TRBJ2-7
V: TRBV6-1
size: many
D: .
CDR3: CASSEKTASSYEQYF
DNA: TGTGCCAGCAGTGAAAAAACAGCGAGCTCCTACGAGCAGTACTTC

J: TRBJ2-7
V: TRBV2
size: .
D: .
CDR3: CASSLWGGLGEQYF
DNA: TGTGCCAGCAGCCTCTGGGGGGGGCTGGGCGAGCAGTACTTC

J: TRBJ1-5
V: TRBV4-1
size: .
D: .
CDR3: CASSQIGQPQHF
DNA: TGCGCCAGCAGCCAGATAGGTCAGCCCCAGCATTTT

J: TRBJ2-1
V: TRBV4-2
size: .
D: .
CDR3: CASSQDRAHEQFF
DNA: TGTGCCAGCAGCCAAGATCGGGCCCATGAGCAGTTCTTC

J: TRBJ2-3
V: TRBV6-4
size: few
D: TRBD1
CDR3: CASSSVPGQGTDTQYF
DNA: TGTGCCAGCAGCTCCGTTCCCGGACAGGGCACAGATACGCAGTATTTT

J: TRBJ1-5
V: TRBV5-1
size: .
D: TRBD1
CDR3: CASSPTGAGVDQPQHF
DNA: TGCGCCAGCAGTCCGACAGGGGCGGGGGTCGATCAGCCCCAGCATTTT

J: TRBJ2-7
V: TRBV7-9
size: .
D: .
CDR3: CASSFPGAVGEQYF
DNA: TGTGCCAGCAGCTTTCCCGGGGCCGTGGGGGAGCAGTACTTC

J: TRBJ2-5
V: TRBV7-6
size: .
D: .
CDR3: CASSFSVQETQYF
DNA: TGTGCCAGCAGCTTTAGCGTACAAGAGACCCAGTACTTC

J: TRBJ2-7
V: TRBV27
size: .
D: TRBD1
CDR3: CASSSSTGGDSYEQYF
DNA: TGTGCCAGCAGTTCATCGACAGGGGGCGACTCCTACGAGCAGTACTTC

J: TRBJ2-3
V: TRBV6-1
size: few
D: .
CDR3: CASSEGAGGTDTQYF
DNA: TGTGCCAGCAGTGAAGGAGCCGGCGGGACAGATACGCAGTATTTT

J: TRBJ2-2
V: TRBV6-4
size: many
D: TRBD2
CDR3: CASSEGLDRTGELFF
DNA: TGTGCCAGCAGTGAAGGACTAGATCGGACCGGGGAGCTGTTTTTT

J: TRBJ2-2
V: TRBV25-1
size: .
D: TRBD1
CDR3: CASSDRGVPGELFF
DNA: TGTGCCAGCTCGGACAGGGGAGTTCCCGGGGAGCTGTTTTTT

J: TRBJ1-5
V: TRBV19
size: once
D: TRBD1
CDR3: CASSIRPGQGRDQPQHF
DNA: TGTGCCAGTAGTATTAGACCGGGACAGGGACGGGATCAGCCCCAGCATTTT

J: TRBJ1-5
V: TRBV19
size: few
D: .
CDR3: CASSTMGDGYQPQHF
DNA: TGTGCCAGTAGTACGATGGGGGACGGGTATCAGCCCCAGCATTTT

J: TRBJ2-2
V: TRBV6-5
size: .
D: .
CDR3: CASSSELTNTGELFF
DNA: TGTGCCAGCAGTTCAGAACTGACTAACACCGGGGAGCTGTTTTTT

J: TRBJ1-1
V: TRBV5-6
size: .
D: .
CDR3: CASSSPGRRNTEAFF
DNA: TGTGCCAGCAGCTCTCCGGGACGGAGGAACACTGAAGCTTTCTTT

J: TRBJ2-3
V: TRBV6-4
size: many
D: TRBD2
CDR3: CASGTSGTDTQYF
DNA: TGTGCCAGCGGGACTAGCGGGACAGATACGCAGTATTTT

J: TRBJ1-5
V: TRBV27
size: .
D: .
CDR3: CASSPSDSPGAQHF
DNA: TGTGCCAGCAGTCCCTCGGACAGTCCCGGGGCCCAGCATTTT

J: TRBJ2-7
V: TRBV5-4
size: few
D: .
CDR3: CASSPGGGDTYEQYF
DNA: TGTGCCAGCAGCCCTGGTGGCGGAGACACCTACGAGCAGTACTTC

J: TRBJ1-4
V: TRBV7-9
size: .
D: TRBD1
CDR3: CASSHRGTNEKLFF
DNA: TGTGCCAGCAGCCACAGGGGAACTAATGAAAAACTGTTTTTT

J: TRBJ2-1
V: TRBV11-2
size: .
D: .
CDR3: CASSSGPDRFF
DNA: TGTGCCAGCAGCTCCGGACCAGATCGGTTCTTC

J: TRBJ1-1
V: TRBV27
size: .
D: .
CDR3: CASSFTPKGNTEAFF
DNA: TGTGCCAGCAGTTTTACCCCCAAGGGGAACACTGAAGCTTTCTTT

J: TRBJ2-7
V: TRBV9
size: once
D: TRBD2
CDR3: CASSPLAEQSYEQYF
DNA: TGTGCCAGCAGCCCCCTAGCGGAGCAATCCTACGAGCAGTACTTC

J: TRBJ2-1
V: TRBV5-1
size: .
D: .
CDR3: CASSLASEAYNEQFF
DNA: TGCGCCAGCAGCTTGGCCAGCGAGGCCTACAATGAGCAGTTCTTC